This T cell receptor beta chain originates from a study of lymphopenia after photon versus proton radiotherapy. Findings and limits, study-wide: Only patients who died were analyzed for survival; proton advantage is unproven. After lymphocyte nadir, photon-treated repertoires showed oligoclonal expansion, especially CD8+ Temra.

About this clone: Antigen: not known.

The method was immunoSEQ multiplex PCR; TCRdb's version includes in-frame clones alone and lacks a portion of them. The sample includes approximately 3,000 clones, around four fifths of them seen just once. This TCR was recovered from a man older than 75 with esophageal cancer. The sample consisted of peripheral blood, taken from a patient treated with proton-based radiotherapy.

The CDR3 sequence: CASSLEAGGWAKNIQYF. In nucleotides, the CDR3 is TGTGCCAGCAGCTTGGAAGCGGGAGGCTGGGCCAAAAACATTCAGTACTTC. This chain uses TRBV7-2 with TRBJ2-4, with TRBD2 matching over 9 bases. The CDR3 runs 17 residues. Trimming at V came to 3 bases and at J to 1 base, leaving 7 bases not matched to a gene. From germline, CDR1 is SGHTA and CDR2 FQGNSA.